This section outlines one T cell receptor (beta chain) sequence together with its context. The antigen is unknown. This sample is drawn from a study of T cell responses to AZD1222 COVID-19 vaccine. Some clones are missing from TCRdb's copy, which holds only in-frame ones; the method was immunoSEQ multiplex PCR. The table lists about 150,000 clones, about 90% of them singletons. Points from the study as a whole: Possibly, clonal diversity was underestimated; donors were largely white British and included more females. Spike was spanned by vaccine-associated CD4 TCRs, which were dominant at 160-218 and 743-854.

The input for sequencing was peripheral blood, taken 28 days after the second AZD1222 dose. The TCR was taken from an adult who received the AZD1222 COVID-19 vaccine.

CDR3 protein: CASSPKVTGDEQYF. The CDR3 DNA reads as TGTGCCAGCAGCCCAAAGGTGACAGGGGACGAGCAGTACTTC. This chain connects TRBV7-3 to TRBJ2-7; 8 nucleotides line up with TRBD1. V gave up 5 bases and J gave up 5 bases; unmatched junction bases: 8. Germline V gene data show CDR1 as SGHTA and CDR2 as FQGTGA. The CDR3 extends over 14 amino acids.